Listed below are T cell receptor beta chains from one sample, sequenced in a study of OX40 agonist ivuxolimab in advanced cancers. Measured with immunoSEQ multiplex PCR; TCRdb has only the in-frame clones, and not every one. The sample holds about 70,000 clones, around 90% seen once. The specimen was CD4+ or CD8+ T cells sorted from blood, collected in a trial of the OX40 agonist ivuxolimab. These receptor sequences come from an adult with an advanced solid tumor such as melanoma, head and neck, liver or kidney cancer. Both conserved end residues are part of each CDR3. D genes are given only for firm matches. Where a row states a size, it is once, few, many or the class of an expanded clone; other rows omit it.

J | D | size | V | CDR3 | DNA
TRBJ2-7 | - | - | TRBV6-5 | CASSLPGRFYEQYF | TGTGCCAGCAGCCTGCCCGGGCGGTTCTACGAGCAGTACTTC
TRBJ2-1 | - | - | TRBV7-8 | CASSSGPLGGSYNEQFF | TGTGCCAGCAGCTCCGGACCCTTAGGGGGCTCCTACAATGAGCAGTTCTTC
TRBJ1-2 | TRBD1 | - | TRBV28 | CASSSGQGYGYTF | TGTGCCAGCAGTTCCGGACAGGGTTATGGCTACACCTTC
TRBJ1-5 | - | - | TRBV7-3 | CASSLGGRGQPQHF | TGTGCCAGCAGCCTTGGCGGCCGGGGTCAGCCCCAGCATTTT
TRBJ2-5 | - | - | TRBV10-3 | CAISEGESLVGVQETQYF | TGTGCCATCAGTGAGGGTGAGAGTTTGGTAGGGGTCCAAGAGACCCAGTACTTC
TRBJ1-3 | - | - | TRBV5-1 | CASSLSLSGNTIYF | TGCGCCAGCAGCCTAAGCCTCTCTGGAAACACCATATATTTT
TRBJ2-3 | - | once | TRBV5-1 | CASSFTWGTDTQYF | TGCGCCAGCAGCTTCACGTGGGGTACAGATACGCAGTATTTT
TRBJ2-3 | - | - | TRBV4-2 | CASSQDIVSTRGLFGTDTQYF | TGTGCCAGCAGCCAAGATATTGTATCGACTAGGGGTTTGTTTGGCACAGATACGCAGTATTTT
TRBJ2-7 | TRBD2 | - | TRBV5-8 | CASSAGTSGSYEQYF | TGTGCCAGCAGCGCCGGGACTAGCGGTTCCTACGAGCAGTACTTC
TRBJ2-7 | - | - | TRBV6-6 | CASRGTSVYEQYF | TGTGCCAGCCGTGGGACTTCGGTCTACGAGCAGTACTTC
TRBJ2-2 | TRBD1 | - | TRBV7-9 | CASSPQGGDTGELFF | TGTGCCAGCAGCCCACAGGGGGGAGACACCGGGGAGCTGTTTTTT
TRBJ2-1 | - | - | TRBV20-1 | CSARFYNEQFF | TGCAGTGCCCGTTTTTACAATGAGCAGTTCTTC
TRBJ2-1 | - | - | TRBV19 | CASSIGVSRDEQFF | TGTGCCAGTAGTATCGGGGTCTCCAGGGATGAGCAGTTCTTC
TRBJ2-7 | - | - | TRBV11-3 | CASSLGDRSSYEQYF | TGTGCCAGCAGTTTAGGGGACCGCAGCTCCTACGAGCAGTACTTC
TRBJ1-1 | - | - | TRBV19 | CASSMTIMNTEAFF | TGTGCCAGTAGTATGACGATCATGAACACTGAAGCTTTCTTT
TRBJ2-2 | - | - | TRBV19 | CASRGGVAGELFF | TGTGCCAGTAGAGGGGGGGTTGCTGGGGAGCTGTTTTTT
TRBJ2-2 | - | - | TRBV11-2 | CASSSRAEVPGELFF | TGTGCCAGCAGCTCCAGGGCAGAGGTACCCGGGGAGCTGTTTTTT
TRBJ1-1 | TRBD1 | - | TRBV6-1 | CASSANRGLDTEAFF | TGTGCCAGCAGTGCCAACAGGGGCCTCGACACTGAAGCTTTCTTT
TRBJ1-2 | - | - | TRBV9 | CASSVEGYGYTF | TGTGCCAGCAGCGTGGAGGGATATGGCTACACCTTC
TRBJ2-3 | - | - | TRBV11-1 | CASSLAGRFDTQYF | TGTGCCAGCAGCTTGGCTGGACGATTCGATACGCAGTATTTT
TRBJ1-4 | - | - | TRBV9 | CASSVGWGAGEKLFF | TGTGCCAGCAGCGTAGGGTGGGGGGCAGGTGAAAAACTGTTTTTT
TRBJ1-1 | - | - | TRBV5-6 | CASSERNTEAFF | TGTGCCAGCAGCGAGAGGAACACTGAAGCTTTCTTT